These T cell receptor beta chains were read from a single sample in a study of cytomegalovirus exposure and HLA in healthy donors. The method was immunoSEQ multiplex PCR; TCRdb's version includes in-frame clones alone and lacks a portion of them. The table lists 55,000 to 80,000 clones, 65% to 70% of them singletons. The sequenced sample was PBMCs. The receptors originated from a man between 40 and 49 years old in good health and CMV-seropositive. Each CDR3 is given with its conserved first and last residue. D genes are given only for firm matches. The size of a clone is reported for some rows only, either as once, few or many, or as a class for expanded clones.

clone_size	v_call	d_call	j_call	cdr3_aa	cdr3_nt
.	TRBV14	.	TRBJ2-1	CASSQGQGSHNEQFF	TGTGCCAGCAGCCAGGGGCAGGGAAGCCACAATGAGCAGTTCTTC
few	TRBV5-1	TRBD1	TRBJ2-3	CASSLNRGEDTQYF	TGCGCCAGCAGCTTGAACAGGGGGGAAGATACGCAGTATTTT
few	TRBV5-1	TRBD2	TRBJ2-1	CASSPRQRDYNEQFF	TGCGCCAGCAGCCCACGGCAGCGGGACTACAATGAGCAGTTCTTC
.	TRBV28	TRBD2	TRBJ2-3	CASSAPGTRTDTQYF	TGTGCCAGCAGTGCCCCCGGGACTAGAACAGATACGCAGTATTTT
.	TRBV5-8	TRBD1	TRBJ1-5	CASRDRTGGVQPQHF	TGTGCCAGCAGGGATAGGACAGGGGGCGTTCAGCCCCAGCATTTT
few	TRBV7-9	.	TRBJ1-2	CASSPGGYGYTF	TGTGCCAGCAGCCCCGGCGGGTATGGCTACACCTTC
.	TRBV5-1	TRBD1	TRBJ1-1	CASSDSGTGGSEAFF	TGCGCCAGCAGCGACTCCGGGACAGGGGGCTCTGAAGCTTTCTTT
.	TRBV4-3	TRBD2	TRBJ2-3	CASSQTTSGGVGTQYF	TGCGCCAGCAGCCAGACGACTAGCGGGGGGGTGGGTACGCAGTATTTT
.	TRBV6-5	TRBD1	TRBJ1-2	CASTDRAGGYTF	TGTGCCAGCACGGACAGGGCGGGAGGCTACACCTTC
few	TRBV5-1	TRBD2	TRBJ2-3	CASSEYLAGGAGADTQYF	TGCGCCAGCAGCGAATATCTAGCGGGGGGGGCCGGGGCAGATACGCAGTATTTT
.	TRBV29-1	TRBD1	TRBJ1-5	CSVGAGGGQPQHF	TGCAGCGTGGGGGCAGGGGGCGGTCAGCCCCAGCATTTT
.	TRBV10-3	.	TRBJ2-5	CAIRTDPAQETQYF	TGTGCCATCAGGACAGACCCGGCCCAAGAGACCCAGTACTTC
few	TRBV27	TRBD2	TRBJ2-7	CASRKGASGAFIYEQYF	TGTGCCAGCAGAAAAGGGGCTAGCGGGGCTTTTATCTACGAGCAGTACTTC
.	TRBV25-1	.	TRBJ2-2	CASSISTGELFF	TGTGCCAGCAGTATCAGTACCGGGGAGCTGTTTTTT
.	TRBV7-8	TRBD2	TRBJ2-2	CASSLRRRGGTGELFF	TGTGCCAGCAGCTTAAGAAGGCGGGGGGGCACCGGGGAGCTGTTTTTT
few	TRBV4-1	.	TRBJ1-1	CASSQVSGDMNTEAFF	TGCGCCAGCAGCCAAGTGTCTGGGGACATGAACACTGAAGCTTTCTTT
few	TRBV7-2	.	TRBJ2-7	CASSLRGRGAPEQYF	TGTGCCAGCAGCTTACGTGGCAGGGGGGCTCCCGAGCAGTACTTC
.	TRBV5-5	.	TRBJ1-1	CASSTQPGGNTEAFF	TGTGCCAGCAGCACCCAGCCGGGGGGTAACACTGAAGCTTTCTTT
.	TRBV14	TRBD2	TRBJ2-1	CASSQASGGINEQFF	TGTGCCAGCAGCCAAGCTAGCGGGGGAATCAATGAGCAGTTCTTC
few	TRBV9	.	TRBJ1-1	CASSLGRETEAFF	TGTGCCAGCAGCCTAGGTAGGGAGACTGAAGCTTTCTTT
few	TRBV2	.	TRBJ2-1	CASSAIYRDEQFF	TGTGCCAGCAGTGCCATTTATCGCGATGAGCAGTTCTTC
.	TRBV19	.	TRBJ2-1	CASSRAQGSGYNEQFF	TGTGCCAGTAGTAGAGCACAGGGAAGTGGCTACAATGAGCAGTTCTTC
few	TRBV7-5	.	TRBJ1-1	CARSHRVTEAFF	TGTGCCAGAAGCCACAGGGTCACTGAAGCTTTCTTT
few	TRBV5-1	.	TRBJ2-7	CASSLSGRTHEQYF	TGCGCCAGCAGCTTGTCTGGCAGAACGCACGAGCAGTACTTC
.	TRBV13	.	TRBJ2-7	CASSSRGTDYEQYF	TGTGCCAGCAGCTCCAGAGGGACTGACTACGAGCAGTACTTC
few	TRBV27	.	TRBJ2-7	CASSLQGEQYF	TGTGCCAGCAGTCTTCAGGGTGAGCAGTACTTC
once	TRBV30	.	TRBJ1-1	CAWSSTPGAEAFF	TGTGCCTGGAGTTCCACCCCAGGGGCTGAAGCTTTCTTT
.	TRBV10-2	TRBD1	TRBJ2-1	CASSSGTGVYNEQFF	TGCGCCAGCAGCTCCGGGACAGGGGTCTACAATGAGCAGTTCTTC
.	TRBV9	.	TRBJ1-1	CASSPQGNTEAFF	TGTGCCAGCAGCCCGCAGGGAAACACTGAAGCTTTCTTT
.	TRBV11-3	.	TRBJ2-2	CASSLRAGPGELFF	TGTGCCAGCAGCTTAAGGGCGGGACCCGGGGAGCTGTTTTTT
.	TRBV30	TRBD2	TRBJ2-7	CAWSVLGTLSSGGSYEQYF	TGTGCCTGGAGTGTTTTGGGAACCCTGTCTAGCGGGGGGTCCTACGAGCAGTACTTC
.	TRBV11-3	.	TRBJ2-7	CAISYRQKTAYEQYF	TGTGCCATTAGCTACAGGCAGAAGACGGCATACGAGCAGTACTTC
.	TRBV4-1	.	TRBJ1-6	CASSPMEVAPFSPLHF	TGCGCCAGCAGCCCAATGGAGGTGGCGCCCTTTTCACCCCTCCACTTT
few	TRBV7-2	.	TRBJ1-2	CASSEGGGFPGSTF	TGTGCCAGCAGTGAGGGGGGGGGCTTCCCAGGTTCCACCTTC
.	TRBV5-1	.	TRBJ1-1	CASSANRAPEAFF	TGCGCCAGCAGCGCTAACAGGGCACCTGAAGCTTTCTTT
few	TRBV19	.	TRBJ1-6	CASSFQGGSPLHF	TGTGCCAGTAGTTTTCAGGGAGGTTCACCCCTCCACTTT
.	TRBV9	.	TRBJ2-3	CASSDDGLSTDTQYF	TGTGCCAGCAGCGACGACGGACTTAGCACAGATACGCAGTATTTT
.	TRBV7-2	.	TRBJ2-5	CASSSSVETQYF	TGTGCCAGCAGCTCGTCGGTAGAGACCCAGTACTTC
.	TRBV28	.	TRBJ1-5	CASREGIIQPQHF	TGTGCCAGCAGAGAGGGAATAATTCAGCCCCAGCATTTT
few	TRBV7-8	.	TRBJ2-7	CASSQTSRYEQYF	TGTGCCAGCAGCCAAACATCACGATACGAGCAGTACTTC
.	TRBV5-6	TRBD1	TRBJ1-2	CASSRDGQGQNYGYTF	TGTGCCAGCAGCCGAGATGGACAGGGGCAAAACTATGGCTACACCTTC
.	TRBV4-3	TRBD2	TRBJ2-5	CASSQELAGGFVETQYF	TGCGCCAGCAGCCAAGAACTAGCGGGGGGATTTGTCGAGACCCAGTACTTC
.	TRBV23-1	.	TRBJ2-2	CASSHRANTGELFF	TGCGCCAGCAGTCACAGGGCGAACACCGGGGAGCTGTTTTTT
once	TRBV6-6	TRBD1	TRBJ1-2	CASSPDRVGYGYTF	TGTGCCAGCAGTCCGGACAGGGTGGGGTATGGCTACACCTTC
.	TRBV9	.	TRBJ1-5	CASSAMADNQPQHF	TGTGCCAGCAGCGCCATGGCTGACAATCAGCCCCAGCATTTT
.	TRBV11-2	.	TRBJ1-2	CASSLGREHGYTF	TGTGCCAGCAGCTTAGGGAGAGAACATGGCTACACCTTC
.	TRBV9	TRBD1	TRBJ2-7	CASSVAGQGGYEQYF	TGTGCCAGCAGCGTAGCGGGACAGGGGGGCTACGAGCAGTACTTC
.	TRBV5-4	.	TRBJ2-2	CAIDPSQGTGELFF	TGTGCCATCGACCCCAGTCAGGGAACCGGGGAGCTGTTTTTT
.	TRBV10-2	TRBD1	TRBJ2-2	CASSVQGANTGELFF	TGCGCCAGCAGTGTACAGGGGGCAAACACCGGGGAGCTGTTTTTT
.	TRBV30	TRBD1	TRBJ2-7	CAYSPDREPYEQYF	TGTGCCTACTCGCCAGACAGGGAACCCTACGAGCAGTACTTC
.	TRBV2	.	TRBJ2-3	CASKPTLGTGSTDTQCF	TGTGCCAGCAAACCTACCCTCGGGACTGGAAGCACAGATACGCAGTGTTTT